This T cell receptor beta chain was identified in a study of T cells in Graves' hyperthyroidism and ophthalmopathy (dated by TCRdb to about 2019). Context from the whole study: Peripheral blood was collected at initial diagnosis, before any treatment. After blood sampling, hyperthyroidism patients were treated with methimazole at a starting dose of 30 mg daily, and ophthalmopathy patients were treated with high-dose intravenous methylprednisolone. The study also compared thyroid tissue and blood T-cell repertoires from several Graves' hyperthyroidism patients. To identify distinguishing TCR V-J signatures, a discovery cohort of about 95 patients was used, comprising 43 with Graves' ophthalmopathy and 55 to 65 with stable Graves' hyperthyroidism. The roughly 94 discovery patients were randomly divided into training and test sets at a 7:3 ratio. Prospective prediction of ophthalmopathy was tested in an independent validation cohort consisting of 18 to 20 hyperthyroidism patients and about 17 patients who later progressed to ophthalmopathy. According to the paper, TCR Vbeta CDR3 sequencing was carried out on 135 peripheral blood samples, which came from more than 40 ophthalmopathy, 75 to 80 hyperthyroidism and approximately 17 progressor patients. Study-wide findings and limitations: Most expanded thyroid clonotypes (frequency above 0.001) were also detected in blood, a finding suggesting that blood repertoires may reflect thyroid immune responses. A model built on a 13 V-J signature distinguished ophthalmopathy from stable hyperthyroidism, reaching around 90% sensitivity and approximately 83% specificity in cross-validation and 80%/75% in testing. No statistical method was used to set the sample size in advance, and investigators knew the group allocation. During validation, the model predicted progression to ophthalmopathy a median of roughly six months ahead of onset, with just under 71% sensitivity and 72% to 85% specificity.

Taken from the germline V gene (reference sequence), the CDR1 and CDR2 loops are SSHAT and FNYEAQ. The CDR3 sequence holds 11 residues, the cysteine and phenylalanine included. The sequence is cut down to CDR3 DNA, 33 bases in frame from base 1. TCR beta CDR3 regions were amplified from RNA transcripts. For the first round of RT-PCR on the TCR CDR3, the HTBI primer set was used together with the Qiagen OneStep RT-PCR kit. A second multiplex PCR round built the libraries, followed by size selection and purification. Sequencing of the libraries was done on an Illumina HiSeq2000 using paired-end 100 bp reads. Per the source publication's procedure: SOAPnuke was used to process the raw data, with reads discarded if the reads contained adapters or uncalled bases, had a mean Phred below 15, or lacked an exact constant-primer or identifier match. High-quality paired reads were merged using COPE v1.2.5, and each unique nucleotide sequence was defined as a clonotype. Clonotypes were aligned to IMGT TRBV, TRBD and TRBJ reference segments using MiTCR v1.1. Only V-J combinations with frequency above 0.0001, covering roughly 99% of repertoires, were analysed. The TCS score was defined as F50 (clonal expansion) divided by E x V (chaos), with BLOSUM62-based TCRdist calculated between CDR3 peptides within each V-J. Welch's t-statistics and random forest reduced 500 to 550 V-J features to 13, which were used in a naive Bayes classifier (R e1071). The Morisita-Horn index was used to measure how similar the thyroid and blood repertoires were. TCRdb reran the public reads through fastp at Q25 and MiXCR, keeping productive beta chains. Every CDR3 protein is listed once, alongside the most common genes and DNA of its rows. The V and J calls were determined by TCRdb, not by the authors. In this sample the table shows about 840,000 distinct CDR3 sequences, 38% of which occur a single time. More than 7% of the sample is held by the ten biggest clonotypes.

Stable Graves' hyperthyroidism was defined as no progression to ophthalmopathy during 18 months of follow-up. Hyperthyroidism patients were newly diagnosed, with disease duration under 2 months, and aged 18 to 65 years. The study excluded patients with uncontrolled infections, other autoimmune diseases, pregnancy or lactation. Diagnoses were based on clinical symptoms, serum thyroxine and TRAb, thyroid ultrasound and orbital computed tomography. PBMCs were separated from 8 to 10 ml of fresh peripheral blood using Ficoll-Paque density gradient centrifugation. Trizol reagent was used to extract total RNA, and RNA quality was then checked on an Agilent 2100 Bioanalyzer. This clonotype has a handful of counts. The antigen this receptor binds is unknown. The junction differs from germline at one of its ends, possibly a read error.

The material sequenced was blood. This sequence was found in a man between 18 and 29 years old with Graves' hyperthyroidism. Recombination linked TRBV7-7 to TRBJ2-7, with no reliable assignment of the D segment. The sequenced DNA is TGTGCTAGCACCCTAACCTACGAGCAGTACTTC. Translated, it reads CASTLTYEQYF.